These T cell receptor beta chains were read from a single sample in a study of T cell repertoires in cytomegalovirus infection. TCRdb independently ran MiXCR on the reads; one entry per CDR3 protein. The sample records under 300,000 distinct CDR3 sequences, 20% to 25% being singletons. No antigen has been assigned to these receptors. The input for sequencing was cultured PBMCs, taken from culture after CMV antigen stimulation. The source is a human donor in good health (CMV status not recorded). Some clones in this sample may be carry-over from other donors' samples. Each CDR3 is given with its conserved first and last residue. The D gene is left open where the match is weak. For some rows the clone size is stated as once, few or many, or as a class when expanded; others skip it.

>TRBJ2-3|-|-|TRBV6-5
CASSYSIPDTQYF
TGTGCCAGCAGTTACTCGATACCAGATACGCAGTATTTT
>TRBJ2-7|TRBD1|-|TRBV28
CASSLGQGGSSYEQYF
TGTGCCAGCAGTCTCGGACAGGGGGGCAGCTCCTACGAGCAGTACTTC
>TRBJ1-2|-|many|TRBV7-2
CASSQRGGYGYTF
TGTGCCAGCAGTCAGAGGGGGGGCTATGGCTACACCTTC
>TRBJ2-1|TRBD2|-|TRBV20-1
CSASLAGVGGNEQFF
TGCAGTGCTAGCCTAGCGGGAGTCGGGGGCAATGAGCAGTTCTTC
>TRBJ2-7|-|few|TRBV20-1
CSAQGSSYEQYF
TGCAGTGCTCAAGGGAGCTCCTACGAGCAGTACTTC
>TRBJ2-2|TRBD2|-|TRBV6-2/TRBV6-3
CASIPAGGPPPGELFF
TGTGCCAGCATTCCAGCGGGAGGGCCCCCGCCCGGGGAGCTGTTTTTT
>TRBJ1-3|-|many|TRBV7-2
CASSANPPSSGNTIYF
TGTGCCAGCAGCGCCAACCCCCCTAGCTCTGGAAACACCATATATTTT
>TRBJ1-5|-|many|TRBV7-9
CASSLMGTSNQPQHF
TGTGCCAGCAGCTTGATGGGTACAAGCAATCAGCCCCAGCATTTT
>TRBJ2-6|TRBD1|many|TRBV7-9
CASRPASGTVLSSGANVLTF
TGTGCCAGCAGACCCGCTTCCGGGACAGTCCTGTCCTCTGGGGCCAACGTCCTGACTTTC
>TRBJ1-1|-|-|TRBV6-6
CASSFPGDWTEAFF
TGTGCCAGCAGTTTTCCAGGGGATTGGACTGAAGCTTTCTTT
>TRBJ1-1|-|few|TRBV4-1
CASSQDLRTLGAFF
TGCGCCAGCAGCCAAGATCTTCGGACACTAGGCGCTTTCTTT
>TRBJ1-1|-|many|TRBV7-2
CASSLSVGGTEAFF
TGTGCCAGCAGCTTATCTGTGGGGGGGACTGAAGCTTTCTTT